This TCR beta chain is drawn from a study of blood T cell repertoires in COVID-19 (dated by TCRdb to about 2020). About the study as a whole: Samples covering the acute and convalescent phases of COVID-19 were provided by collaborators in the United States, Italy and Spain. The prospective study material was composed of cDNA or gDNA derived from T cells, B-cell-depleted T cells, or PBMCs. Deeply sampled blood TCRbeta repertoires from subjects exposed to, actively infected with, or recovered from COVID-19 were included in the dataset. The repertoires were released in a freely available public database meant as a resource for research on the immune response to SARS-CoV-2. The samples were drawn from two sources: the first 160 participants of the ongoing ImmuneRACE study, and 1,200 or so subjects contributed by 6 global collaborators. The sample metadata nearly always contained a de-identified subject ID, COVID-19 status, age in years and sex. Where HLA class I and class II types were available, the types were taken from metadata supplied by the sample provider, not from assay-based typing. The paper's findings and limits, for the study overall: Clinical and demographic metadata were provided uncurated, with the amount varying by source and participant.

The CDR3 numbers 14 residues from cysteine through phenylalanine. Solely the CDR3 DNA is kept, with 42 bases framed from the first base. V and J lose 6 bases and 4 bases, and a span of 15 bases separates them. Via the germline V gene (reference sequence), CDR1 is LNHNV and CDR2 YYDKDF. For this clone: Its antigen is unknown. No qualities accompany the bases; no much larger clone lies one base away.

Each collaborating institution followed its own protocols to collect whole blood in K2EDTA tubes. For TCRbeta analysis, collaborator samples were shipped as frozen whole blood, as isolated PBMCs, or as DNA extracted from either sample type. TCRbeta CDR3 regions were amplified from genomic DNA using the immunoSEQ Assay, a bias-controlled multiplex PCR. Per the authors' processing: The number of nucleated cells in each sample was estimated from the amplification of reference gene primers within the assay. To quantify the absolute abundance of each unique TCRbeta CDR3 rearrangement, sequence reads were collapsed and filtered. For each sample, productive Simpson clonality was calculated by taking the square root of Simpson's diversity index across productive rearrangements. In its TCRdb copy, this immuneACCESS table keeps in-frame sequences only and misses some clones. Where compared with another copy, unresolved V genes explain less than half of these, and the others have no known cause. The DNA gave D and trimming, while V, J and clone size come from that table. For this sample there are about 150,000 clones; 75% to 85% appear just once. The ten largest clones add up to under 0.75% of the sample.

This receptor was obtained from a man between 60 and 75 years old with acute or convalescent COVID-19. The sequenced material came from peripheral blood. Here the chain combines TRBV15 and TRBJ2-5; possibly the D gene is TRBD1, per 6 matching bases. At the DNA level, the sequence is TGTGCCACCAGGAGGGACCAGGGGACAGAGACCCAGTACTTC. Its coded protein is CATRRDQGTETQYF.